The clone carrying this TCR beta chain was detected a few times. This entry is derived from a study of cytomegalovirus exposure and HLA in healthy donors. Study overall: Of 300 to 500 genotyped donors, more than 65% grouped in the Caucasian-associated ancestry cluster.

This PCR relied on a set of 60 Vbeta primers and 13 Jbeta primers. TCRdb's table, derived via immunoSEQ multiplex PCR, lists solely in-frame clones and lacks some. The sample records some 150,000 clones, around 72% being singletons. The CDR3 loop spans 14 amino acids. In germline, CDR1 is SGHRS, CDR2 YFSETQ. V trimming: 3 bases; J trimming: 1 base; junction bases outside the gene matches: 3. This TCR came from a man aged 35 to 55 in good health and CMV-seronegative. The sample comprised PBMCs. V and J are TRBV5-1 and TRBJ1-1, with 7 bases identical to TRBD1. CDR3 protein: CASSYYRGNTEAFF. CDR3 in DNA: TGCGCCAGCAGCTACTACAGGGGGAACACTGAAGCTTTCTTT.